Following are 16 T cell receptor beta chains from one sample sequenced in a study of CD4 T cells in relation to SARS-CoV-2 and coronaviruses. Some clones are missing from TCRdb's copy, which holds only in-frame ones; the method was immunoSEQ multiplex PCR. The sample has 37,000 or so clones, approximately 85% seen once. Sequenced material: memory CD4+ T cells from PBMCs. The receptors stem from an adult with COVID-19.

There are a few counts of this clone. CDR3 nucleotides: TGCGCCAGCAGCCAACAACTAGCGTCGGCTGAGCAGTTCTTC. It codes for CASSQQLASAEQFF. V and J are TRBV4-1 and TRBJ2-1; TRBD2 agrees at 7 bases. J was trimmed by 9 bases and V by 2 bases; bases with no gene match: 7. Looked up from germline, CDR1 is MGHRA and CDR2 is YSYEKL. This CDR3 contains 14 residues.

This chain uses TRBV2 with TRBJ2-1, with 12 bases identical to TRBD1. The CDR3 length is 16 residues. Per germline, CDR1 SNHLY and CDR2 FYNNEI. V shed 7 bases and J 3 bases; nucleotides not matched to a gene: 7. The CDR3 nucleotides read TGTGCCAGCACGGGACAGGGGGCCACCTACTACAATGAGCAGTTCTTC. Protein product: CASTGQGATYYNEQFF.

This chain links TRBV10-3 with TRBJ2-5; D remains unclear. Trimming removed 4 bases at V and 0 bases at J, with 3 bases between. The CDR3 sequence is 12 residues long. Looked up from germline, CDR1 is ENHRY and CDR2 is SYGVKD. The CDR3 here is CAISAYQETQYF. Written as DNA, the CDR3 is TGTGCCATCAGTGCATACCAAGAGACCCAGTACTTC.

This chain connects TRBV19 to TRBJ1-3; 8 bases agree with TRBD1. Trimming took 4 bases from V and 2 from J; bases not matched to a gene: 10. Germline-derived CDR1 and CDR2 are LNHDA and SQIVND (reference sequence). This CDR3 comprises 17 residues. CDR3 nucleotides: TGTGCCAGTAGTAACATCCCGGACAGGGATGCTGGAAACACCATATATTTT. Translation gives CASSNIPDRDAGNTIYF.

The chain has TRBV5-1 and TRBJ1-4; D unclear. The CDR3 covers 13 residues. V was clipped by 1 base and J by 5 bases, with 6 bases between them. The germline V gene encodes CDR1 SGHRS and CDR2 YFSETQ. CDR3 nucleotides: TGCGCCAGCAGCTTGTTAGGGAATGAAAAACTGTTTTTT. It codes for CASSLLGNEKLFF.

This clone was picked up one time. The chain uses TRBV7-9 and TRBJ2-7; tentatively, D is TRBD1 (6 bases). Trimming removed 4 bases at V and 13 bases at J, with 17 bases between. This CDR3 contains 12 residues. CDR1 is SEHNR, CDR2 FQNEAQ, per germline (reference sequence). The CDR3 loop reads CASSWGRVERYF. CDR3 nucleotide sequence: TGTGCCAGCAGCTGGGGGCGGGTAGAGAGATACTTC.

The rearrangement joins TRBV5-1 to TRBJ1-1, with 7 positions matching TRBD1. In germline, CDR1 is SGHRS, CDR2 YFSETQ. The CDR3 length is 16 residues. J was trimmed by 2 bases and V by 0 bases; bases with no gene match: 7. CDR3 nucleotides: TGCGCCAGCAGCTTGGGGGCAAGAGGGGGCAACACTGAAGCTTTCTTT. Amino acids: CASSLGARGGNTEAFF.

The chain has TRBV27 and TRBJ2-5; TRBD1 agrees at 8 bases. Germline-derived CDR1 and CDR2 are MNHEY and SMNVEV (reference sequence). Trimming cost V 3 bases and J 7 bases; bases outside gene matches: 7. The CDR3 loop spans 14 amino acids. The CDR3 bases are TGTGCCAGCAGTTTCGATGGCAGGGGGCCGACCCAGTACTTC. Its translation is CASSFDGRGPTQYF.

This clone appeared once. The rearrangement links TRBV29-1 to TRBJ1-1; the D is unclear. V lost 8 bases and J lost 0, with 22 bases in between. The CDR3 runs to 16 residues. The germline V gene encodes CDR1 SQVTM and CDR2 ANQGSEA. CDR3 region: CSTDGGPRDMNTEAFF. The CDR3 nucleotides are TGCAGCACCGATGGCGGTCCTAGGGATATGAACACTGAAGCTTTCTTT.

The CDR3 DNA sequence: TGTGCCACCAGCGGACCCTACGAGCAGTACTTC. This gives the protein CATSGPYEQYF. The chain employs TRBV15 and TRBJ2-7; D ambiguous. The germline gives CDR1 LNHNV, CDR2 YYDKDF (reference sequence). This CDR3 has 11 residues. V lost 5 bases to trimming and J lost 2 bases, with 4 bases between them. Combining the CDR3 with reference TRBV15 and TRBJ2-7 gives the whole variable domain DAMVIQNPRYQVTQFGKPVTLSCSQTLNHNVMYWYQQKSSQAPKLLFHYYDKDFNNEADTPDNFQSRRPNTSFCFLDIRSPGLGDTAMYLCATSGPYEQYFGPGTRLTVT.

J is TRBJ2-2 and V is TRBV2, with D unclear. V was clipped by 11 bases and J by 0 bases, with 13 bases between them. There are 14 residues in the CDR3. The germline gives CDR1 SNHLY, CDR2 FYNNEI. The CDR3 coding sequence is TGTGCCGTCTATAATCTCGCGAACACCGGGGAGCTGTTTTTT. Translation: CAVYNLANTGELFF.

This chain uses TRBV25-1 with TRBJ2-7; a weak D match, TRBD1 (5 bases). Deletions cut 5 bases from V and 0 bases from J, with 14 bases between. The germline gives CDR1 MGHDK, CDR2 SYGVNS. The CDR3 runs to 15 residues. CDR3 DNA sequence: TGTGCCAGCAGTACGACCTCCAGGGTCTCCTACGAGCAGTACTTC. Amino acid sequence: CASSTTSRVSYEQYF.

This clone was observed a single time. The chain has TRBV12-3 or TRBV12-4 and TRBJ2-3; TRBD2 agrees at 11 bases. V lost 7 bases and J lost 8; bases outside the gene matches: 5. This CDR3 contains 13 residues. In nucleotides, the CDR3 is TGTGCCAGCAAGGGACTAGCGGCAGGTACGCAGTATTTT. Amino acid sequence: CASKGLAAGTQYF.

The chain uses TRBV14 and TRBJ2-1; D remains unclear. Germline V gene sequence: CDR1 SGHDN, CDR2 FVKESK. The CDR3 length is 14 residues. Trimming stripped 3 bases from V and 6 bases from J, with 12 bases between. The CDR3 sequence: CASSHGQAGNEQFF. Written as DNA, the CDR3 is TGTGCCAGCAGCCACGGGCAGGCCGGCAATGAGCAGTTCTTC. Complete variable domain (other parts from reference TRBV14 and TRBJ2-1): EAGVTQFPSHSVIEKGQTVTLRCDPISGHDNLYWYRRVMGKEIKFLLHFVKESKQDESGMPNNRFLAERTGGTYSTLKVQPAELEDSGVYFCASSHGQAGNEQFFGPGTRLTVL.

This clone came up once. This rearrangement joins TRBV7-9 to TRBJ2-1; 12 nucleotides align to TRBD2. Germline-derived CDR1 and CDR2 are SEHNR and FQNEAQ (reference sequence). This CDR3 is 16 amino acids long. The junction had 4 bases not matched to a gene; V was cut back by 3 bases and J by 4 bases. CDR3 region: CASSLTSGSVYNEQFF. CDR3 nucleotides: TGTGCCAGCAGCTTGACTAGCGGGAGTGTATACAATGAGCAGTTCTTC.

The chain has TRBV16 and TRBJ1-1, with a possible D match to TRBD1 (5 bases). V gave up 6 bases and J gave up 11 bases, with 25 bases separating them. This CDR3 spans 15 amino acids. Germline V gene lookup returns CDR1 KGHSY and CDR2 FQNENV. The CDR3 protein is CASSSREGSAGRAFF. The CDR3 DNA follows: TGTGCCAGCAGTTCCAGAGAAGGGAGCGCAGGGAGGGCTTTCTTT.